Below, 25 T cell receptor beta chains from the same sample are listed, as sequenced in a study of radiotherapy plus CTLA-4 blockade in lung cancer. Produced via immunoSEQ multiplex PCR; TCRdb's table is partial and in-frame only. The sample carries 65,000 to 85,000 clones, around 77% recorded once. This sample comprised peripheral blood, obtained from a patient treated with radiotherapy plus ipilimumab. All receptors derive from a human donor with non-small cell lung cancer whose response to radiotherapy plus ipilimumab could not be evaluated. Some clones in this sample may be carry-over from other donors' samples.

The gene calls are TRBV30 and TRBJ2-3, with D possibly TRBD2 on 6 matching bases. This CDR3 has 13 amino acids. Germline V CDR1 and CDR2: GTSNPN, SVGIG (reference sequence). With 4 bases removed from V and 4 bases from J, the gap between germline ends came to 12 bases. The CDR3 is CAWNTGTPDTQYF. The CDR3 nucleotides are TGTGCCTGGAACACCGGGACTCCAGATACGCAGTATTTT.

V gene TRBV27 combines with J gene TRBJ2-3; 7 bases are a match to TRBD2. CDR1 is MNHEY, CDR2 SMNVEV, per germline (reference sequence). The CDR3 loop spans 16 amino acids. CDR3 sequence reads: CVSNSAPGGKADTQYF. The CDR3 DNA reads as TGTGTCTCCAACTCAGCCCCGGGGGGTAAAGCAGATACGCAGTATTTT.

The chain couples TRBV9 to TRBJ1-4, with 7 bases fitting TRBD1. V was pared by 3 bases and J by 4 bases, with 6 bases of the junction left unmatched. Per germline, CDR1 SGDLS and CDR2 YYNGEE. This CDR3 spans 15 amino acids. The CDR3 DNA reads TGTGCCAGCAGCGCCCCAGGGGGGCATAATGAAAAACTGTTTTTT. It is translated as CASSAPGGHNEKLFF.

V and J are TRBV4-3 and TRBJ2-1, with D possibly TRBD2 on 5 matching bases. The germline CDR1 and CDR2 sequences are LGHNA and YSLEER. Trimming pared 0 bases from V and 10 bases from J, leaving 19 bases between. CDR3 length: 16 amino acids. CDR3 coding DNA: TGCGCCAGCAGCCAAGATCCGAGACGTGGGTCGGGGGAGCAGTTCTTC. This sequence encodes CASSQDPRRGSGEQFF.

In nucleotides, the CDR3 is TGTGCCAGCAGTTACCGGGGAAATCCGTACGAGCAGTACTTC. Translated: CASSYRGNPYEQYF. The chain uses TRBV6-5 and TRBJ2-7; TRBD2 might be the D (5 bases). The germline V gene encodes CDR1 MNHEY and CDR2 SVGAGI. The CDR3 covers 14 residues. Trimming took off 2 bases at V and 4 bases at J, with 12 bases between the two ends.

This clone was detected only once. Written as DNA, the CDR3 is TGTGCCAGCAGTTATACAGGCCATAGCAATCAGCCCCAGCATTTT. Translation gives CASSYTGHSNQPQHF. V usage is TRBV6-6 and J usage is TRBJ1-5; TRBD1 is a possible D gene (5 bases). The germline gives CDR1 MNHNY, CDR2 SVGAGI (reference sequence). V lost 3 bases, J lost 0 bases, and 9 bases lay in between. The CDR3 has 15 residues.

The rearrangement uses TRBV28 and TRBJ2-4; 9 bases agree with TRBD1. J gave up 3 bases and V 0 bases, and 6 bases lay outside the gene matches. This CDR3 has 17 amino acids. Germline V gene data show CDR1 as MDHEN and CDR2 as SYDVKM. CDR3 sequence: CASSLWEGQGGKNIQYF. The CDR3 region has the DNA TGTGCCAGCAGTTTATGGGAGGGACAGGGAGGCAAAAACATTCAGTACTTC.

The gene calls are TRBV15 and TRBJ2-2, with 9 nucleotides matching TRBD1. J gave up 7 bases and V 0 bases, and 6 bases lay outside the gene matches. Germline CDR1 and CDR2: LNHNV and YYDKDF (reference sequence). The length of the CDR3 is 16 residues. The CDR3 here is CATSRDSDRGGGELFF. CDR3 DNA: TGTGCCACCAGCAGAGATTCGGACAGGGGTGGCGGGGAGCTGTTTTTT.

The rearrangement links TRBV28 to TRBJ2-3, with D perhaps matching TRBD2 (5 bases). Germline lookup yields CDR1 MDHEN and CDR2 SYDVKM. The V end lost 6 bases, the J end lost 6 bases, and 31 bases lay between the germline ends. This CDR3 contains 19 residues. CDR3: CASRLIAFDDTHTVDTQYF. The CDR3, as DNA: TGTGCCAGCAGGCTTATAGCGTTTGATGACACACACACGGTCGATACGCAGTATTTT.

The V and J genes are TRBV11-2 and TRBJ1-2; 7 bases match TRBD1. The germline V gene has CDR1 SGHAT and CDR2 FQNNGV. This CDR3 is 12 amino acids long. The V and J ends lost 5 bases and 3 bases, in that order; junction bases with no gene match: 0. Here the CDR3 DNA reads TGTGCCAGCAGCCAGGGGGACTATGGCTACACCTTC. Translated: CASSQGDYGYTF.

The CDR3 region is CSVEGLAGARYYNEQFF. The CDR3 DNA is TGCAGCGTTGAGGGTCTAGCGGGGGCCCGCTACTACAATGAGCAGTTCTTC. The chain combines TRBV29-1 with TRBJ2-1; 10 bases are shared with TRBD2. J gave up 3 bases and V 3 bases, and 11 bases lay outside the gene matches. Germline CDR1 is SQVTM and CDR2 is ANQGSEA. This CDR3 has 17 residues.

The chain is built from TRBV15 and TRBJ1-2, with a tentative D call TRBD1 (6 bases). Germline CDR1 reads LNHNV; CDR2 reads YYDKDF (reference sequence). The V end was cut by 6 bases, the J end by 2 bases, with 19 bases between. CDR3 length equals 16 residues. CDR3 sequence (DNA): TGTGCCACCAGGGTGGCGGGGGCCCGGGGCAACTATGGCTACACCTTC. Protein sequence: CATRVAGARGNYGYTF.

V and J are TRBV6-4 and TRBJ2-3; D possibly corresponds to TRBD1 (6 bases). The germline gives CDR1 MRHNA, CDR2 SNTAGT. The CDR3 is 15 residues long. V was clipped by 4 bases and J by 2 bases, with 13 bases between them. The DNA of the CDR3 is TGTGCCAGCAGTGCAACAGGGTCCCCCACAGATACGCAGTATTTT. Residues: CASSATGSPTDTQYF.

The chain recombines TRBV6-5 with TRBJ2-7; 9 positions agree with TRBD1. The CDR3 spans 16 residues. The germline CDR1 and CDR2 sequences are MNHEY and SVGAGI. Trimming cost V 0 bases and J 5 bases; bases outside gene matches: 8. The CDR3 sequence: CASSYSSTGGKDEQYF. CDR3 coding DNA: TGTGCCAGCAGTTACTCTAGTACAGGGGGCAAGGACGAGCAGTACTTC.

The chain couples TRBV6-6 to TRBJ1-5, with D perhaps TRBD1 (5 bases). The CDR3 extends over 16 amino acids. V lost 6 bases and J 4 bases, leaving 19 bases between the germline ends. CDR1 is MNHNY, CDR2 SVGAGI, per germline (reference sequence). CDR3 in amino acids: CASSRRRGGGNQPQHF. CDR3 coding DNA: TGTGCCAGCAGCCGTCGACGCGGGGGTGGTAATCAGCCCCAGCATTTT.

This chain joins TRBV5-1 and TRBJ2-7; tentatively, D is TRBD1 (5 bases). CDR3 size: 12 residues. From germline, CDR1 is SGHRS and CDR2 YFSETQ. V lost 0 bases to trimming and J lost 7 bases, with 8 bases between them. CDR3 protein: CASSLVAGEQYF. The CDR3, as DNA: TGCGCCAGCAGCTTGGTCGCAGGGGAGCAGTACTTC.

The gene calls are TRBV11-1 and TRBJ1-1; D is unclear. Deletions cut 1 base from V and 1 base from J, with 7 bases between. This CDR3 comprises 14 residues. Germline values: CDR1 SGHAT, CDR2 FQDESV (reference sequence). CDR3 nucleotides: TGTGCCAGCAGCTTAGGATACAGGAACACTGAAGCTTTCTTT. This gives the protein CASSLGYRNTEAFF.

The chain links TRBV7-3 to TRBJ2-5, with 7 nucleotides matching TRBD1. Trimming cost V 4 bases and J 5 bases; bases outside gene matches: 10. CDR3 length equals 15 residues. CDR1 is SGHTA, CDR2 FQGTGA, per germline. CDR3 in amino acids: CASSSSYDRVETQYF. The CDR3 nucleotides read TGTGCCAGCAGCTCGAGCTACGACAGGGTGGAGACCCAGTACTTC.

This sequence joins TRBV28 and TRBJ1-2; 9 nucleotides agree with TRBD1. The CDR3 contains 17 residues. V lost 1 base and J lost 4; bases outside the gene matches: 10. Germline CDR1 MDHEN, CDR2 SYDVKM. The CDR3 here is CASSLSQQGADAYGYTF. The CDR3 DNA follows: TGTGCCAGCAGTTTATCCCAACAGGGGGCGGATGCCTATGGCTACACCTTC.

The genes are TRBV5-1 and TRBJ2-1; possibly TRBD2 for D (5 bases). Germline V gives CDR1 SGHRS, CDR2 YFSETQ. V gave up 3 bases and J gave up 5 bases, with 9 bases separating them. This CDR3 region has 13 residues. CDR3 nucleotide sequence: TGCGCCAGCAGCTCCGGACTGAACAATGAGCAGTTCTTC. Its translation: CASSSGLNNEQFF. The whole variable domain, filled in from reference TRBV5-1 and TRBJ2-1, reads KAGVTQTPRYLIKTRGQQVTLSCSPISGHRSVSWYQQTPGQGLQFLFEYFSETQRNKGNFPGRFSGRQFSNSRSEMNVSTLELGDSALYLCASSSGLNNEQFFGPGTRLTVL.

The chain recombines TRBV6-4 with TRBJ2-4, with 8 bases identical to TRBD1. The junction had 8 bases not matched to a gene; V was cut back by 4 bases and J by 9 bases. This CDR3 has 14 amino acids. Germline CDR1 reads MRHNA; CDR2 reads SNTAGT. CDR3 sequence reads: CASSAATGDSIQYF. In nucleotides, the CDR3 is TGTGCCAGCAGTGCCGCGACAGGGGACAGCATTCAGTACTTC.

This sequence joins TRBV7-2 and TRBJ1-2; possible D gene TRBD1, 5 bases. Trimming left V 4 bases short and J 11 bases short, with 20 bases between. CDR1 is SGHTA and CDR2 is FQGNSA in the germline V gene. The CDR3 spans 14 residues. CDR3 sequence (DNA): TGTGCCAGCAGCTCTCATCAGGGCCCGATGCGGTACACCTTC. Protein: CASSSHQGPMRYTF. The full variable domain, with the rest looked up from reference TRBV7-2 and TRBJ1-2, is GAGVSQSPSNKVTEKGKDVELRCDPISGHTALYWYRQSLGQGLEFLIYFQGNSAPDKSGLPSDRFSAERTGGSVSTLTIQRTQQEDSAVYLCASSSHQGPMRYTFGSGTRLTVV.

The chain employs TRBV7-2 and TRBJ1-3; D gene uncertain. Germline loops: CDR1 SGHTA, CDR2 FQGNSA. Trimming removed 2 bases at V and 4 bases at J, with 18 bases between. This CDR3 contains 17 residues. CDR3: CASSLMRGGISGNTIYF. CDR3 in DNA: TGTGCCAGCAGCTTAATGCGGGGAGGCATCTCCGGAAACACCATATATTTT.

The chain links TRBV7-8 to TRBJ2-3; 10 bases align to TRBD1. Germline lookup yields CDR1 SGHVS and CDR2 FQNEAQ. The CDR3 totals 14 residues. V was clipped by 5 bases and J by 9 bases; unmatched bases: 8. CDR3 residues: CASSPGTGEVTQYF. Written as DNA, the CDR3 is TGTGCCAGCAGCCCCGGGACAGGGGAAGTCACGCAGTATTTT.

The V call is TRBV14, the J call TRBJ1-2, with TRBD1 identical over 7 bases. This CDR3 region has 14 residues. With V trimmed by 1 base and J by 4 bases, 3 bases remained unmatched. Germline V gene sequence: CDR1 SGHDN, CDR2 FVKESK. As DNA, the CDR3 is TGTGCCAGCAGCCAAGTCGCAGGGGGCTATGGCTACACCTTC. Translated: CASSQVAGGYGYTF. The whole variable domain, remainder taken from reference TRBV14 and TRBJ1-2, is EAGVTQFPSHSVIEKGQTVTLRCDPISGHDNLYWYRRVMGKEIKFLLHFVKESKQDESGMPNNRFLAERTGGTYSTLKVQPAELEDSGVYFCASSQVAGGYGYTFGSGTRLTVV.